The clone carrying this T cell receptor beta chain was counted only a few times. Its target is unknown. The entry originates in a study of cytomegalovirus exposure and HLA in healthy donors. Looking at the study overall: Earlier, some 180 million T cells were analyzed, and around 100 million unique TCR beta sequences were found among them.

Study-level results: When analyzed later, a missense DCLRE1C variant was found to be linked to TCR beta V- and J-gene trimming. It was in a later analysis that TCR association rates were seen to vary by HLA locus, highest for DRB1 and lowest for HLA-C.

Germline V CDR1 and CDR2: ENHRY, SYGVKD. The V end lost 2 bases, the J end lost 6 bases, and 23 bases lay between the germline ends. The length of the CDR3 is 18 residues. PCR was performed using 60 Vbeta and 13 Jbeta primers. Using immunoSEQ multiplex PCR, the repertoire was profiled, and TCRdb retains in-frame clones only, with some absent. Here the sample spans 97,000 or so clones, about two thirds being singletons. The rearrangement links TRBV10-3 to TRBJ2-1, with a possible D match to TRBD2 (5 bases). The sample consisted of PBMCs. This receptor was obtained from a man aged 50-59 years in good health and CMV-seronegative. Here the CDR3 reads CAISEAASGRLTPNEQFF. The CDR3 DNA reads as TGTGCCATCAGTGAGGCCGCTTCTGGGAGACTCACCCCCAATGAGCAGTTCTTC.